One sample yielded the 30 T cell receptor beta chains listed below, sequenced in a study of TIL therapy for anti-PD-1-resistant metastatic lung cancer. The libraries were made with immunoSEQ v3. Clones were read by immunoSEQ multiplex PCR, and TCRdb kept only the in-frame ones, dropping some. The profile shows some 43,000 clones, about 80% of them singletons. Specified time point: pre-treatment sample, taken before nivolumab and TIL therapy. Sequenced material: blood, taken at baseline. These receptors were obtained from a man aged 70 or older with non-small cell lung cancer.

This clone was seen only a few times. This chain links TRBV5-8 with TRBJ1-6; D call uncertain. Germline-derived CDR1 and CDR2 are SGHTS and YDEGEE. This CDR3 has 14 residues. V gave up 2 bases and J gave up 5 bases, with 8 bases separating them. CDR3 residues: CASSFTFNNSPLHF. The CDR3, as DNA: TGTGCCAGCAGCTTTACTTTTAATAATTCACCCCTCCACTTT.

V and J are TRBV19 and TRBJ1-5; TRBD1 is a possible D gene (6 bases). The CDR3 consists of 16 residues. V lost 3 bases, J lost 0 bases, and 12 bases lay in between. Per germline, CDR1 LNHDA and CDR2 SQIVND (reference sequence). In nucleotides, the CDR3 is TGTGCCAGTAGTATCGGACAGACCTATAGCAATCAGCCCCAGCATTTT. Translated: CASSIGQTYSNQPQHF.

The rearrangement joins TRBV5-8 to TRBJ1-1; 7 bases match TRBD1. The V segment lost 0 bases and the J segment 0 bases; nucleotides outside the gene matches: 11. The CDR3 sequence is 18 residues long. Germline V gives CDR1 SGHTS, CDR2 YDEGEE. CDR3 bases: TGTGCCAGCAGCTTGGATGCGGACAGGCGATTAATGAACACTGAAGCTTTCTTT. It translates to CASSLDADRRLMNTEAFF.

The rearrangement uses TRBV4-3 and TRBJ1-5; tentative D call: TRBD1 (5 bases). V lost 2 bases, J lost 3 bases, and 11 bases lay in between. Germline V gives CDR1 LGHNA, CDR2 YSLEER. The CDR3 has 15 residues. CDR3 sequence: CASSQSQEFNQPQHF. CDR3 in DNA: TGCGCCAGCAGCCAATCACAGGAGTTCAATCAGCCCCAGCATTTT.

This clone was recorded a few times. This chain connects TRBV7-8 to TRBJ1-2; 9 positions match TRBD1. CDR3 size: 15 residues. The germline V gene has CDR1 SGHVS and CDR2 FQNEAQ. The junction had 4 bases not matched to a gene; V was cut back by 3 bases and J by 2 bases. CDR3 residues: CASSFTGTGNYGYTF. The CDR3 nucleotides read TGTGCCAGCAGCTTCACCGGGACAGGGAACTATGGCTACACCTTC.

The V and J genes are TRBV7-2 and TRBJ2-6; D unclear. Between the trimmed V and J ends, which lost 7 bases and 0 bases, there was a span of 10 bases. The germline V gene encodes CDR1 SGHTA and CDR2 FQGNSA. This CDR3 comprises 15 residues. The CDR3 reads CASIPTDSGANVLTF. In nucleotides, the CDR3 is TGTGCCAGCATCCCGACGGACTCTGGGGCCAACGTCCTGACTTTC.

CDR3 nucleotides: TGTGCCAGCAGCTTGTCGAGCGTAAGGGCCGGGGAGCTGTTTTTT. The encoded protein is CASSLSSVRAGELFF. The chain combines TRBV7-2 with TRBJ2-2, with no clear D. Trimming shortened V by 3 bases and J by 6 bases, and 14 bases separated the two germline ends. The CDR3 runs to 15 residues. The germline V gene has CDR1 SGHTA and CDR2 FQGNSA.

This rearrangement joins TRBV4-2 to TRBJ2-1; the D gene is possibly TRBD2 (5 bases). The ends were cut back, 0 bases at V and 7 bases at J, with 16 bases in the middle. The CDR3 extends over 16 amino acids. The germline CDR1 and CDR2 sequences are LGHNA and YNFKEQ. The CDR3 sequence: CASSQDGSRGINEQFF. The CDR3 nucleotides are TGTGCCAGCAGCCAAGATGGGAGTAGAGGGATTAATGAGCAGTTCTTC.

CDR3 amino acids: CSVTGTLSSYEQYF. In nucleotides, the CDR3 is TGCAGCGTTACCGGGACTTTGAGCTCCTACGAGCAGTACTTC. V and J are TRBV29-1 and TRBJ2-7, with D possibly TRBD2 on 6 matching bases. The germline CDR1 and CDR2 sequences are SQVTM and ANQGSEA. The V and J ends lost 5 bases and 0 bases respectively, with 14 bases between them. The CDR3 is 14 residues long.

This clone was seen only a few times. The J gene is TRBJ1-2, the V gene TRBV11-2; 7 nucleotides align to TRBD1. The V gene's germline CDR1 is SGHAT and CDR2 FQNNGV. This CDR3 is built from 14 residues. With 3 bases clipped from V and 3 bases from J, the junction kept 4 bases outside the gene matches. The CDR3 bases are TGTGCCAGCAGCTTGATAGGGGGCGACTATGGCTACACCTTC. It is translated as CASSLIGGDYGYTF.

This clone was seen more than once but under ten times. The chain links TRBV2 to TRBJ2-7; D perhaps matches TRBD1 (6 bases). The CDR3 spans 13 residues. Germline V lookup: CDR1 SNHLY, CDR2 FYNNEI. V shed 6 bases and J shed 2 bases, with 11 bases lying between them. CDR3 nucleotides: TGTGCCAGCAGGAGACAGGCCACCTACGAGCAGTACTTC. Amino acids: CASRRQATYEQYF.

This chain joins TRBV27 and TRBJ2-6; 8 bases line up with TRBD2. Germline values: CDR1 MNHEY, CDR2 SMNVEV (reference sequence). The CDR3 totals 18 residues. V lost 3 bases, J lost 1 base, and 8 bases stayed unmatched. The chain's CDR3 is CASSFQAGALSGANVLTF. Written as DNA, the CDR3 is TGTGCCAGCAGTTTCCAAGCGGGAGCCCTTTCTGGGGCCAACGTCCTGACTTTC.

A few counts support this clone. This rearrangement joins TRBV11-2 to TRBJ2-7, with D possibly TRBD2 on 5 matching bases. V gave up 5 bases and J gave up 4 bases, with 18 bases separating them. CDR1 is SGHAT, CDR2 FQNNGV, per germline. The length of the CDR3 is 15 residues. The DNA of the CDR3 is TGTGCCAGCAGCCTACGGGCTGGGAGTGGGTACGAGCAGTACTTC. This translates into CASSLRAGSGYEQYF.

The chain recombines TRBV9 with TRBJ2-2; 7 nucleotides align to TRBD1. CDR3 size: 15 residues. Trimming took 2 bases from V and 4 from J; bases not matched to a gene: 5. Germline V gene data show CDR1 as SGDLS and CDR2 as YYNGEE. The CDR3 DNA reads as TGTGCCAGCAGCGTGAATACAGGGGCCACCGGGGAGCTGTTTTTT. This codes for CASSVNTGATGELFF.

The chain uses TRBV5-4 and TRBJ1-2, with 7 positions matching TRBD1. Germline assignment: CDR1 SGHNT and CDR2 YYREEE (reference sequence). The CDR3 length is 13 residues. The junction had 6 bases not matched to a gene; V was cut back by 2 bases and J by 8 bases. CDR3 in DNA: TGTGCCAGCAGCTTTGACAGGGTTATAGGCTACACCTTC. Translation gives CASSFDRVIGYTF.

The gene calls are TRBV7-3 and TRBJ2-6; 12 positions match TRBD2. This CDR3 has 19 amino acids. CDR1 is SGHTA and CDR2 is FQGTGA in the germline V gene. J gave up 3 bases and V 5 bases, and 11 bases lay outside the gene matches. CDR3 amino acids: CASSIGTSGLTSGANVLTF. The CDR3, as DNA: TGTGCCAGCAGCATCGGGACTAGCGGGTTGACTAGTGGGGCCAACGTCCTGACTTTC.

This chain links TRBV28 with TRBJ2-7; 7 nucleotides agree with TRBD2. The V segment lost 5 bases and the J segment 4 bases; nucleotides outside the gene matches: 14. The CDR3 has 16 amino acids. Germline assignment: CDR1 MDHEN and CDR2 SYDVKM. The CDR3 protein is CASSERPGLMWYEQYF. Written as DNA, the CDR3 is TGTGCCAGCAGTGAACGCCCGGGACTAATGTGGTACGAGCAGTACTTC. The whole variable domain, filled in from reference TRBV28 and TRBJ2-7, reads DVKVTQSSRYLVKRTGEKVFLECVQDMDHENMFWYRQDPGLGLRLIYFSYDVKMKEKGDIPEGYSVSREKKERFSLILESASTNQTSMYLCASSERPGLMWYEQYFGPGTRLTVT.

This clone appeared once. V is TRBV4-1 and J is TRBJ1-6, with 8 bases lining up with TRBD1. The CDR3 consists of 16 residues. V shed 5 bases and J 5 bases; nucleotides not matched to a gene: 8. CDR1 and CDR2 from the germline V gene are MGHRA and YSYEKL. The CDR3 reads CASSADDRGNNSPLHF. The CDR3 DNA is TGCGCCAGCAGCGCCGACGACAGGGGCAATAATTCACCCCTCCACTTT.

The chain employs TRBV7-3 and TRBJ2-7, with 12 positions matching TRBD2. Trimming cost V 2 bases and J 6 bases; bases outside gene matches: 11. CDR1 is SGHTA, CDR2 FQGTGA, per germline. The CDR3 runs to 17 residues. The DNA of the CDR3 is TGTGCCAGCAGCTTAGGCCTAGCGGGAGGGCCCGATGGCGAGCAGTACTTC. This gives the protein CASSLGLAGGPDGEQYF.

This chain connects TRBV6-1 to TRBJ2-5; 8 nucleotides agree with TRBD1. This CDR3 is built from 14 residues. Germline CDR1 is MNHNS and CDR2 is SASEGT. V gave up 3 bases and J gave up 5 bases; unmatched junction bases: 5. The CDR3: CASSDQGAGETQYF. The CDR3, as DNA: TGTGCCAGCAGTGATCAGGGGGCGGGGGAGACCCAGTACTTC.

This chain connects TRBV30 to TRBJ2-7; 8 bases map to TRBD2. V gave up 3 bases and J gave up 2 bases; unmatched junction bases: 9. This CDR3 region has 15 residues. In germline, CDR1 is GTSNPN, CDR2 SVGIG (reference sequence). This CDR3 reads CAWSQAGVFPYEQYF. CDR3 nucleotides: TGTGCCTGGAGCCAAGCGGGAGTGTTTCCCTACGAGCAGTACTTC. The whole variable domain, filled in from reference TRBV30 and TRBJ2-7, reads SQTIHQWPATLVQPVGSPLSLECTVEGTSNPNLYWYRQAAGRGLQLLFYSVGIGQISSEVPQNLSASRPQDRQFILSSKKLLLSDSGFYLCAWSQAGVFPYEQYFGPGTRLTVT.

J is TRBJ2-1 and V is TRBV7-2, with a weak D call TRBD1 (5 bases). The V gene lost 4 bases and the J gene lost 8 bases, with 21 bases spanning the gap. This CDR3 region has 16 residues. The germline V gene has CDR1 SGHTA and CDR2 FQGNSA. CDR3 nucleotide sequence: TGTGCCAGCAGCTCCTCAATAGGGGCAGTCGAGGATGAGCAGTTCTTC. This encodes CASSSSIGAVEDEQFF.

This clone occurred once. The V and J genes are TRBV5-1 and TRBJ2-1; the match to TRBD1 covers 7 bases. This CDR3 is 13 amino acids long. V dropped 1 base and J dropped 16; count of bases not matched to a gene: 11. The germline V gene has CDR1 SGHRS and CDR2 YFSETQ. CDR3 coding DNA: TGCGCCAGCAGCTTGAAGGGGGCCCAAGGTAAATTCTTC. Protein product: CASSLKGAQGKFF.

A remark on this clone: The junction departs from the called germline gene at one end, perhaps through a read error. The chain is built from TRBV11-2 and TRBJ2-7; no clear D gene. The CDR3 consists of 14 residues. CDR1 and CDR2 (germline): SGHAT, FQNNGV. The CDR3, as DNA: TGTGCCAGCAGCCTAGACACCAACTCCTACGAGCAGTACTTC. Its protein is CASSLDTNSYEQYF.

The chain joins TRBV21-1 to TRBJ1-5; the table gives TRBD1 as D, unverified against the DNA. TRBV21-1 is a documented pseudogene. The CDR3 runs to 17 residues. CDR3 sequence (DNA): TGTGCCAGCAGCAAAACTTCAACAGGTTATAGCAATCAGCCCCAGCATTTT. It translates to CASSKTSTGYSNQPQHF.

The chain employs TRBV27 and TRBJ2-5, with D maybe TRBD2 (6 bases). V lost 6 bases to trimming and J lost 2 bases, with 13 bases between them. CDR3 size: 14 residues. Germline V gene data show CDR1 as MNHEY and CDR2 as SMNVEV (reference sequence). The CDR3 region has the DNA TGTGCCAGCAGCCGCCAGGGAGGACAAGAGACCCAGTACTTC. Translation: CASSRQGGQETQYF.

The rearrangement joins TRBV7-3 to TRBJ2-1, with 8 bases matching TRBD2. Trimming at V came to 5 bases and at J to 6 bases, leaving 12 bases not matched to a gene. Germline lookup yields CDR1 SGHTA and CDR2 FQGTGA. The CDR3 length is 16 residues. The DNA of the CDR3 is TGTGCCAGCAGCACCTCGGGGCCCGGGGGGGGCAATGAGCAGTTCTTC. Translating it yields CASSTSGPGGGNEQFF.

This CDR3 reads CASRLTGVYSNQPQHF. The CDR3 DNA is TGTGCCAGCAGACTGACAGGGGTTTATAGCAATCAGCCCCAGCATTTT. The genes are TRBV28 and TRBJ1-5, with 8 bases that match TRBD1. Germline lookup yields CDR1 MDHEN and CDR2 SYDVKM. Unmatched junction bases numbered 7, after V lost 6 bases and J lost 0 bases. The CDR3 runs to 16 residues.

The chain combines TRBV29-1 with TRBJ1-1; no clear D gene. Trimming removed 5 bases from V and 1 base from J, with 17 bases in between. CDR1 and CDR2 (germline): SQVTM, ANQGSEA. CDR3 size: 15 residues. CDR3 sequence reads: CSVRGSGLENTEAFF. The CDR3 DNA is TGCAGCGTTCGTGGTTCAGGATTAGAGAACACTGAAGCTTTCTTT.

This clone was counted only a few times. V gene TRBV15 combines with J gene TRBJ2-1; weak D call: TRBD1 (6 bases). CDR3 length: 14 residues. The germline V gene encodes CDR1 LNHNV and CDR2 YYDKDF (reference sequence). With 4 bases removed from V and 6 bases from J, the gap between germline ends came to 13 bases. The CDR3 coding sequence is TGTGCCACCAGCACTGGGACATTCTTCAATGAGCAGTTCTTC. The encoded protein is CATSTGTFFNEQFF.